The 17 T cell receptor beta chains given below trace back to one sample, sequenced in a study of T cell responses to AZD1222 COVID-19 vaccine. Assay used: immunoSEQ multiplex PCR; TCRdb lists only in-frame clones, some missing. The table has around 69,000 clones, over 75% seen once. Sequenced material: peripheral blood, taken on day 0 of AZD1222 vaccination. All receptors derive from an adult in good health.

The CDR3 nucleotides are TGTGCCAGCAGTATCGACAGGGATAGCAATCAGCCCCAGCATTTT. Translated: CASSIDRDSNQPQHF. The chain carries TRBV6-5 and TRBJ1-5; 7 positions agree with TRBD1. The V and J ends lost 5 bases and 0 bases, in that order; junction bases with no gene match: 4. The V gene's germline CDR1 is MNHEY and CDR2 SVGAGI. This CDR3 region has 15 residues.

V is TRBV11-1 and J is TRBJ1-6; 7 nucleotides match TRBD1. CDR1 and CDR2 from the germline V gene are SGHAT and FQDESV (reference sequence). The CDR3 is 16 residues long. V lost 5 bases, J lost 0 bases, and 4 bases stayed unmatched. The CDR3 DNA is TGTGCCAGCAGCCCGGACAGGAGCTCCTATAATTCACCCCTCCACTTT. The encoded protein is CASSPDRSSYNSPLHF.

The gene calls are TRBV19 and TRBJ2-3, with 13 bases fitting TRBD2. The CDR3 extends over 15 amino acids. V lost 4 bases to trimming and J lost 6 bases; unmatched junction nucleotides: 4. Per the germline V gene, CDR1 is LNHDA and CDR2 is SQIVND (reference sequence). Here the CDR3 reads CASSRLAGGGDTQYF. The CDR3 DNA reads TGTGCCAGTAGTAGACTAGCGGGAGGTGGTGATACGCAGTATTTT. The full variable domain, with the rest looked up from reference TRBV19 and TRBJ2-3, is DGGITQSPKYLFRKEGQNVTLSCEQNLNHDAMYWYRQDPGQGLRLIYYSQIVNDFQKGDIAEGYSVSREKKESFPLTVTSAQKNPTAFYLCASSRLAGGGDTQYFGPGTRLTVL.

Here the CDR3 DNA reads TGTGCCAGCAGTTACGGTTATAGCGGGATCACAGATACGCAGTATTTT. Encoded protein: CASSYGYSGITDTQYF. The genes are TRBV6-5 and TRBJ2-3; 8 nucleotides line up with TRBD2. J lost 2 bases, V lost 2 bases, and 6 bases had no gene match. CDR1 is MNHEY and CDR2 is SVGAGI in the germline V gene. This CDR3 is 16 amino acids long.

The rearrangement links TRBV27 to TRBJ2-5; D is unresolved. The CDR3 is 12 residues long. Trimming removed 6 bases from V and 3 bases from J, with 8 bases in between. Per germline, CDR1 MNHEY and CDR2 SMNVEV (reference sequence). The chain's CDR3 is CASRGIEETQYF. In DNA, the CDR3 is TGTGCCAGCAGGGGAATCGAAGAGACCCAGTACTTC.

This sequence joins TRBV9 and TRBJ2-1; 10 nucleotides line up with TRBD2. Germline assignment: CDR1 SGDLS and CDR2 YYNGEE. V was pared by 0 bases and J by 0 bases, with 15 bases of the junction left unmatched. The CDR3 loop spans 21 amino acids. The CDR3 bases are TGTGCCAGCAGCGTAGCTGAGTCCCATAGCGGGGGGTTGGTCTCCTACAATGAGCAGTTCTTC. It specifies CASSVAESHSGGLVSYNEQFF.

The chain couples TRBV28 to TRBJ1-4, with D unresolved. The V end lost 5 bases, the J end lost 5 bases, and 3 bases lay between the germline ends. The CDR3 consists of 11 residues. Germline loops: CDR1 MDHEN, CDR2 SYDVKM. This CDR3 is CASSLNEKLFF. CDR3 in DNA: TGTGCCAGCAGTCTGAATGAAAAACTGTTTTTT.

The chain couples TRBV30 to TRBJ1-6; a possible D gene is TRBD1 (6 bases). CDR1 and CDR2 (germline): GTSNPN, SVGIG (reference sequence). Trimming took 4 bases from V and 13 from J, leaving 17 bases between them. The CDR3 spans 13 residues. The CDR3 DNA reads TGTGCCTGGAACGAAGGGGCAGGGGCGCCCCTCCACTTT. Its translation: CAWNEGAGAPLHF.

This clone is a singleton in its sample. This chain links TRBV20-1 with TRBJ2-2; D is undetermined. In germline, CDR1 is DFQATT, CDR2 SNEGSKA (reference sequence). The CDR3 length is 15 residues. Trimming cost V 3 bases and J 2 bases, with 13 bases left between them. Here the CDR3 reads CSASGPIENTGELFF. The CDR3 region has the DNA TGCAGTGCTAGTGGACCGATAGAAAACACCGGGGAGCTGTTTTTT.

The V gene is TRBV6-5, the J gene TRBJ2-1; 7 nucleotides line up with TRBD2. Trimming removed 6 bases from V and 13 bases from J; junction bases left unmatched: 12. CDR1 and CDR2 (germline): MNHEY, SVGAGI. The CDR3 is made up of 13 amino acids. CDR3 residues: CASRRLLASLQFF. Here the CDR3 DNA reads TGTGCCAGCAGGCGCCTACTAGCGTCTCTACAGTTCTTC.

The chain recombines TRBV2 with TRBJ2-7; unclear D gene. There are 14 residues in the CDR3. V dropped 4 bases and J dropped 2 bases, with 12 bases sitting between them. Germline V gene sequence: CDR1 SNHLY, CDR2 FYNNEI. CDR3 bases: TGTGCCAGCAGTGGGGTCACCCCCACCTACGAGCAGTACGTC. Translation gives CASSGVTPTYEQYV.

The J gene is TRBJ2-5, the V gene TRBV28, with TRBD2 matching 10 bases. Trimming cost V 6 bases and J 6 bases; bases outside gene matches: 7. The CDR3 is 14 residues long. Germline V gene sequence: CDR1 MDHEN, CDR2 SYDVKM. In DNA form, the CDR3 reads TGTGCCAGCAGGACCCTAGCGGGGGATCAGACCCAGTACTTC. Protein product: CASRTLAGDQTQYF.

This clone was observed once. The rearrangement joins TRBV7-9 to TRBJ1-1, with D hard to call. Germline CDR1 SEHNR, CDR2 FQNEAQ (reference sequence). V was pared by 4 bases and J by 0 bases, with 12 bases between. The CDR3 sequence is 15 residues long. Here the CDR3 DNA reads TGTGCCAGCAGCTCCCAGTTAGCAATGAACACTGAAGCTTTCTTT. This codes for CASSSQLAMNTEAFF.

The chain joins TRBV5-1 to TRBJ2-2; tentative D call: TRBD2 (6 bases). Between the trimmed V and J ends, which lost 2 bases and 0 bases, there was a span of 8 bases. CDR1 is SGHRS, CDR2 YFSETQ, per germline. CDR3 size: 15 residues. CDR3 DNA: TGCGCCAGCAGCTTCGGGGGATCGAACACCGGGGAGCTGTTTTTT. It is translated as CASSFGGSNTGELFF.

The CDR3 reads CASSLGQGDEQFF. In DNA form, the CDR3 reads TGTGCCAGCAGTTTAGGGCAGGGGGATGAGCAGTTCTTC. This sequence joins TRBV12-3 or TRBV12-4 and TRBJ2-1, with 7 positions matching TRBD1. This CDR3 contains 13 residues. Germline trimming cut 1 base from V and 8 bases from J; bases unmatched to any gene: 2.

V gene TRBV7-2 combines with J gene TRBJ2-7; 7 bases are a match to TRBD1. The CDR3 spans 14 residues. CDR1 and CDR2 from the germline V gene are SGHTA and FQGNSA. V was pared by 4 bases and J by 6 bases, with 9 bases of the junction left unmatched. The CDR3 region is CASSYGQASGEQYF. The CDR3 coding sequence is TGTGCCAGCAGCTACGGACAGGCCTCGGGCGAGCAGTACTTC. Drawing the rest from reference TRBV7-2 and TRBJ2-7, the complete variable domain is GAGVSQSPSNKVTEKGKDVELRCDPISGHTALYWYRQSLGQGLEFLIYFQGNSAPDKSGLPSDRFSAERTGGSVSTLTIQRTQQEDSAVYLCASSYGQASGEQYFGPGTRLTVT.

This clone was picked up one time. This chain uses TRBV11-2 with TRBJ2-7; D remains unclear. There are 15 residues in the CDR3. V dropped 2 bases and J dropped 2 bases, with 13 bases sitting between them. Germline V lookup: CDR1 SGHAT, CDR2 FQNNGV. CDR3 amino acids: CASSLNRASPYEQYF. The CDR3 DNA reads TGTGCCAGCAGCTTAAACCGGGCATCCCCCTACGAGCAGTACTTC.